Detailed here is one T cell receptor (beta chain). The data were taken from a study of blood T cell repertoires in COVID-19. Study in general: Samples representing acute and convalescent COVID-19 were sourced from the United States, Italy and Spain. PBMCs, B-cell-depleted T cells, or T cells were the source of the cDNA or gDNA that made up the material.

Study processing details: Amplification with reference gene primers provided the estimates of nucleated cell counts. The repertoire was sequenced with immunoSEQ multiplex PCR; TCRdb's copy has only in-frame clones and lacks some. Clone size and V and J calls were adopted from that table, with D and trimming inferred from the DNA. In the table there are 83,000 or so clones, roughly three quarters of which are singletons. Unmatched junction bases numbered 7, after V lost 5 bases and J lost 6 bases. Germline lookup yields CDR1 SEHNR and CDR2 FQNEAQ (reference sequence). CDR3 length: 15 residues. The source of this sequence is an elderly woman with acute or convalescent COVID-19. The J gene is TRBJ2-1, the V gene TRBV7-9; TRBD1 agrees at 10 bases. The sample comprised peripheral blood. CDR3 bases: TGTGCCAGCAGCGGAGAGACAGGGGGCTTCAATGAGCAGTTCTTC. Protein: CASSGETGGFNEQFF.